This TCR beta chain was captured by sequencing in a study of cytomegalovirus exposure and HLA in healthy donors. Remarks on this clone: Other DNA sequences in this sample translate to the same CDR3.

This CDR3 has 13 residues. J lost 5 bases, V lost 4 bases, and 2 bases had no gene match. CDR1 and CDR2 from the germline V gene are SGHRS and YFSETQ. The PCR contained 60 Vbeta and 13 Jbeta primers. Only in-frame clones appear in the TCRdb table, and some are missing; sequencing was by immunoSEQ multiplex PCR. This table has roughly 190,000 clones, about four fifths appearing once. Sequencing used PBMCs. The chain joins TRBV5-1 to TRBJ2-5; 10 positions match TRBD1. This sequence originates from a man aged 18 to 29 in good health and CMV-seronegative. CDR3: CASSRQGAETQYF. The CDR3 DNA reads TGCGCCAGCAGCCGACAGGGGGCGGAGACCCAGTACTTC.